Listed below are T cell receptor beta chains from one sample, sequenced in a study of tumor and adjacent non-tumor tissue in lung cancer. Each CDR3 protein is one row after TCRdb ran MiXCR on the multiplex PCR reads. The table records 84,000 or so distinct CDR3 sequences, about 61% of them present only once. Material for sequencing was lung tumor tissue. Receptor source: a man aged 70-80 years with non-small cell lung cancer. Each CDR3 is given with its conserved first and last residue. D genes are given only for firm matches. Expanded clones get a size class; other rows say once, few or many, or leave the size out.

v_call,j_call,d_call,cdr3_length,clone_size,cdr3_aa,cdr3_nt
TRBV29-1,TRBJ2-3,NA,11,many,CSVDRGDTQYF,TGCAGCGTTGATAGGGGTGATACGCAGTATTTT
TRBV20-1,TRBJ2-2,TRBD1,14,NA,CSSSRDSYTGELFF,TGCAGTTCTAGCAGGGACAGCTACACCGGGGAGCTGTTTTTC
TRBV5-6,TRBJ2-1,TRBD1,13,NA,CASSPTGVFEQSF,TGTGCCAGTAGCCCGACAGGGGTTTTCGAGCAGTCCTTC
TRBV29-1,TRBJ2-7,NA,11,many,CSVGESGEQYF,TGCAGCGTTGGGGAGTCGGGGGAGCAGTACTTC
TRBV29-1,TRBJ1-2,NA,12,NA,CSVEVYGAGYSF,TGTAGCGTTGAAGTGTATGGGGCGGGCTACAGCTTC
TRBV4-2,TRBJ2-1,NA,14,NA,CASSQDRVRDEQLF,TGTGCCAGTAGTCAAGATCGGGTTAGGGATGAGCAGCTCTTC
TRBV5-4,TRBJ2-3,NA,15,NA,CASGPNRASTNTQYF,TGTGCCAGCGGCCCGAACAGGGCTAGTACCAATACGCAGTATTTT
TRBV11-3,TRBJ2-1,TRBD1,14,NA,CASGGRDRVNEQFF,TGTGCCAGCGGCGGTCGGGACAGGGTTAATGAGCAGTTCTTC
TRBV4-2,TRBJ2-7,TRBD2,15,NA,CANFQVSSGPYEQYF,TGTGCCAACTTCCAAGTGTCTAGCGGACCCTACGAGCAGTACTTC
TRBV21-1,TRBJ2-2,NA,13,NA,CASSIHNTGELFF,TGTGCCAGCAGCATTCATAACACCGGGGAGCTGTTTTTT
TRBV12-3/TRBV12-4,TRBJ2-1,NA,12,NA,CVSSPWGHGQFF,TGTGTCAGCAGTCCATGGGGTCATGGGCAGTTCTTC
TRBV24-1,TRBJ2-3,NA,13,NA,CATSDSPLDTQYF,TGTGCCACCAGTGATAGTCCCCTAGATACGCAGTATTTT
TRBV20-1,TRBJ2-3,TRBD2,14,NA,CSAHGLAGADTQYF,TGCAGTGCTCATGGGCTAGCGGGGGCAGATACGCAGTATTTT
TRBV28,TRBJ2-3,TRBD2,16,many,CASSDMGRGGTDTQYF,TGTGCCAGCAGTGACATGGGTCGGGGGGGCACAGATACGCAGTATTTT
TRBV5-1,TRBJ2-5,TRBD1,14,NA,CAGSTRDREETQYF,TGCGCCGGCAGCACCCGGGACAGGGAAGAGACCCAGTACTTC
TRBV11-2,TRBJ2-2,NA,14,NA,CASTLQAWTGELFF,TGTGCCAGCACCTTACAAGCCTGGACAGGGGAGCTGTTTTTT
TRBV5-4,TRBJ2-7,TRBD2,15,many,CASSSLSGGAYEQYF,TGTGCCAGCAGCTCTCTAAGCGGGGGGGCTTACGAGCAGTACTTC
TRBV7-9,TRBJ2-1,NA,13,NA,CASSPLWADEKFF,TGTGCCAGCAGCCCACTCTGGGCCGATGAGAAGTTCTTC
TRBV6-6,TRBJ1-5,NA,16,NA,CASRLRQKGSNQPQHF,TGTGCCAGCAGGCTTAGACAGAAGGGGAGCAATCAGCCCCAGCATTTT
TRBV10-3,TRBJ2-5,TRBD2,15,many,CAISAPTGGPQTRYF,TGTGCCATCAGTGCCCCAACGGGAGGGCCTCAGACCCGGTACTTC
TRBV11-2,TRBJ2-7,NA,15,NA,CASSLDLTGGSGWYF,TGTGCCAGCAGCTTAGATTTAACTGGGGGCTCCGGTTGGTACTTC
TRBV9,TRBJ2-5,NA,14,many,CASSLSSLQETQYF,TGTGCCAGCAGCCTCTCATCCCTACAAGAGACCCAGTACTTC
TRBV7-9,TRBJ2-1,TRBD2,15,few,CASSSGLAGSDEQFF,TGTGCCAGCAGCTCGGGACTAGCGGGGAGCGATGAGCAGTTCTTC
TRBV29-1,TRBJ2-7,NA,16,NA,CSVANQVGPVSFEHYF,TGCAGCGTTGCGAACCAGGTGGGCCCCGTCTCCTTCGAGCACTACTTC
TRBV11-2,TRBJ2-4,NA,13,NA,CANSYPPKNIQYF,TGTGCCAACAGCTATCCCCCCAAAAACATTCAGTACTTC
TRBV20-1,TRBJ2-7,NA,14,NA,CIARGGGSSYEQYF,TGCATTGCTAGAGGGGGGGGGAGTTCCTACGAGCAGTACTTC
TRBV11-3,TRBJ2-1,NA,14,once,CASSGRERVNERFF,TGTGCCAGCAGCGGTCGGGAAAGGGTTAATGAGCGGTTCTTC
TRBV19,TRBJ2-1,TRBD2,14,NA,CASSDRGLATEQFF,TGTGCCAGTAGTGATAGGGGACTAGCGACTGAGCAGTTCTTC
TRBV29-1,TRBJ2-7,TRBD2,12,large,CSVRRGVYEQYF,TGCAGCGTTCGGCGGGGGGTATACGAGCAGTACTTC
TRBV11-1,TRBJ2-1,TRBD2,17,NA,CASNWYPAGVPYSEQIF,TGTGCCAGCAACTGGTACCCAGCGGGAGTCCCCTACAGTGAGCAGATCTTC
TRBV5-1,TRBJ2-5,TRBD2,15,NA,CASSLGGRGQETQYF,TGCGCCAGCAGCCTGGGAGGGAGAGGCCAAGAGACCCAGTACTTC
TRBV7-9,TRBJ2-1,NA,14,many,CASSLPGYANEQFF,TGTGCCAGCAGCTTACCCGGCTACGCGAATGAGCAGTTCTTC
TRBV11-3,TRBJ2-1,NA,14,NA,CASSLAEAGGEQFF,TGTGCCAGCAGCTTAGCGGAGGCAGGCGGCGAGCAGTTCTTC
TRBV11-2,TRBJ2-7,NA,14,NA,CDSSIGDRSYEQYF,TGTGACAGCAGCATAGGAGACAGAAGCTACGAGCAGTACTTC
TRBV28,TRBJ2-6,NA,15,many,CASSFAGGGANVLTF,TGTGCCAGCAGTTTTGCAGGCGGTGGGGCCAACGTCCTGACTTTC
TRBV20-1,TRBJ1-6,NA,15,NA,CSARSPRILDPPLHF,TGCAGTGCTAGATCCCCGCGGATACTGGATCCACCCCTCCACTTT
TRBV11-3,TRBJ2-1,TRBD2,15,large,CASSLLAGVNNEQFF,TGTGCCAGCAGCCTTCTAGCGGGGGTTAACAATGAGCAGTTCTTC
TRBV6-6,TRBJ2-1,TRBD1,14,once,CAGSYSGTGSEQLF,TGTGCCGGCAGTTACTCTGGGACAGGGAGTGAGCAGCTCTTC
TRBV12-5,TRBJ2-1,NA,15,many,CASGFGPDGYNEQFF,TGTGCTAGTGGTTTTGGTCCCGACGGGTACAATGAGCAGTTCTTC
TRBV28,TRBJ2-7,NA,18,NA,CASSFPGAGVPSREEQYF,TGTGCCAGCAGTTTTCCCGGGGCAGGGGTCCCTTCACGAGAGGAGCAGTACTTC
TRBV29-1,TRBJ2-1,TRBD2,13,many,CSDRTSAGGEQFF,TGCAGCGACCGGACTTCGGCGGGAGGTGAGCAGTTCTTC